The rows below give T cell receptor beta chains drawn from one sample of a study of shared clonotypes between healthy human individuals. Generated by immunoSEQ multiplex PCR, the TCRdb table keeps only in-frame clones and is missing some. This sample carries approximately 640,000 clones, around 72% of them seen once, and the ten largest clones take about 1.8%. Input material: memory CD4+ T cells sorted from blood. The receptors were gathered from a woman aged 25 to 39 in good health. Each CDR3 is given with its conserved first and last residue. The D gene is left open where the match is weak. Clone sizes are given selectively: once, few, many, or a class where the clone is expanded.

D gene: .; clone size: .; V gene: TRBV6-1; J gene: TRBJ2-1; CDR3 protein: CASSVTRGQNEQFF; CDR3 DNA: TGTGCCAGCAGTGTTACCAGGGGACAAAATGAGCAGTTCTTC
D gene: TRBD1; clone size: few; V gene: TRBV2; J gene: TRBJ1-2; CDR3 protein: CASDRDYGYTF; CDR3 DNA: TGTGCCAGCGACAGGGACTATGGCTACACCTTC
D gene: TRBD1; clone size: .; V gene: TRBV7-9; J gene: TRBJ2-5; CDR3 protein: CASSKDRGGSQYF; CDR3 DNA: TGTGCCAGCAGCAAGGACAGGGGGGGGTCCCAGTACTTC
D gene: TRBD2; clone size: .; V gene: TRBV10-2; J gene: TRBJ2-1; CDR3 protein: CASSEVSGSNEQFF; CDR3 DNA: TGCGCCAGCAGTGAGGTTAGCGGGAGTAATGAGCAGTTCTTC
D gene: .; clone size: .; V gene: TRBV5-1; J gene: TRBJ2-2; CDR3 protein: CASSLTGTQHGELFF; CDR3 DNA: TGCGCCAGCAGCCTCACCGGGACCCAACACGGGGAGCTGTTTTTT
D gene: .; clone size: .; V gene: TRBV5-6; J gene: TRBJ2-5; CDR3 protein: CASSSWTAPVKETQYF; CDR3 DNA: TGTGCCAGCAGCTCCTGGACAGCCCCGGTCAAAGAGACCCAGTACTTC
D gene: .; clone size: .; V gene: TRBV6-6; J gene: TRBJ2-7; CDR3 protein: CASTPQSSGEQYF; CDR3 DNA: TGTGCCAGCACCCCCCAAAGTTCCGGTGAGCAGTACTTC
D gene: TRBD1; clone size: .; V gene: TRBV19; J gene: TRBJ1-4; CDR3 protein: CASSPRQGTKEKLFF; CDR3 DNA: TGTGCCAGTAGTCCTCGACAGGGTACGAAAGAAAAACTGTTTTTT
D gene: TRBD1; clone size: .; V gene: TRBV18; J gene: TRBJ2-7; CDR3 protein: CASSSDRGSLYEQYF; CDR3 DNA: TGTGCCAGCTCATCGGACAGGGGGTCCCTCTACGAGCAGTACTTC
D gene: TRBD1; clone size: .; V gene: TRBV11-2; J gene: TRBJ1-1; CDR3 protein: CASSIDRASEAFF; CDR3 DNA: TGTGCCAGCAGCATAGACAGGGCTAGTGAAGCTTTCTTT
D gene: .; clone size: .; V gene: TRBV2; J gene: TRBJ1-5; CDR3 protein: CASSEVRWGNQPQHF; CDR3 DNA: TGTGCCAGCAGTGAAGTCCGGTGGGGGAATCAGCCCCAGCATTTT
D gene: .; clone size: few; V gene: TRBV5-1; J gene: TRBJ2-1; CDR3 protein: CASSLASSSYNEQFF; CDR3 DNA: TGCGCCAGCAGCTTAGCTTCGAGCTCCTACAATGAGCAGTTCTTC
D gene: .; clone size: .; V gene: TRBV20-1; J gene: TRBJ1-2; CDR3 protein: CSARRETGYTF; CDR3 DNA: TGCAGTGCTAGACGGGAGACGGGCTACACCTTC
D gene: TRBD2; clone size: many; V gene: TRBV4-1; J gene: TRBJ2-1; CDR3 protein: CASSPASGSGNEQFF; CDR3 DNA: TGCGCCAGCAGCCCAGCTAGCGGGAGTGGCAATGAGCAGTTCTTC
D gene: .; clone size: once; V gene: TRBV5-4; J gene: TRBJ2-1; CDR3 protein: CASRDARGGAGVTNEQFF; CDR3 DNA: TGTGCCAGCAGAGACGCTAGGGGGGGCGCTGGGGTAACAAATGAGCAGTTCTTC
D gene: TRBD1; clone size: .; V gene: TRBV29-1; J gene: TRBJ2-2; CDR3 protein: CSATTGDGGELFF; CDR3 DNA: TGCAGCGCCACTACAGGGGACGGCGGGGAGCTGTTTTTT
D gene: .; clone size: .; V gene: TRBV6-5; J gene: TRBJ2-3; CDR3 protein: CASSYHDTQYF; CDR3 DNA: TGTGCCAGCAGTTACCACGATACGCAGTATTTT
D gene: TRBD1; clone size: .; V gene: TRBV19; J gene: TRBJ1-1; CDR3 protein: CASSERQGAEAFF; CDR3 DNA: TGTGCCAGTAGTGAACGACAGGGGGCTGAAGCTTTCTTT
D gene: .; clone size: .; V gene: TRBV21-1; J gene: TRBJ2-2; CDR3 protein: CASSSRSDDTGELFF; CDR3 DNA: TGTGCCAGCAGCTCACGTTCCGACGACACCGGGGAGCTGTTTTTT
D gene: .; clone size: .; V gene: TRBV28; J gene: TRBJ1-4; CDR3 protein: CASSSGGVREKLFF; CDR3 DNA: TGTGCCAGCAGTTCCGGGGGGGTTCGCGAAAAACTGTTTTTT
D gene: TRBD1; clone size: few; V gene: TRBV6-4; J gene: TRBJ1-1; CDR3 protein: CASSDPRDRGRRAFF; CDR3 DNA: TGTGCCAGCAGTGACCCCCGGGACAGGGGGCGCCGGGCTTTCTTT
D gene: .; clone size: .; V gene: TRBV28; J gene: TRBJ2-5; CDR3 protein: CASSFVGRQETQYF; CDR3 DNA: TGTGCCAGCAGTTTTGTGGGAAGACAAGAGACCCAGTACTTC
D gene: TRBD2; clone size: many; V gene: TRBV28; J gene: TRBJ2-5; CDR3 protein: CASGREGETQYF; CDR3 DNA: TGTGCCAGCGGGAGGGAGGGGGAGACCCAGTACTTC
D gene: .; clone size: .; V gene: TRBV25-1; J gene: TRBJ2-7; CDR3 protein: CASSDRGGLNEQYF; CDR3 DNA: TGTGCCAGCAGTGACAGGGGAGGTCTCAACGAGCAGTACTTC
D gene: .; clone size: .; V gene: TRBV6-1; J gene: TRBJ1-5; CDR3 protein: CASSDGVQPQHF; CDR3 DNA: TGTGCCAGCAGTGATGGGGTACAGCCCCAGCATTTT
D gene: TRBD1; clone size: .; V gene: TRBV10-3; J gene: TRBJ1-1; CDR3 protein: CAISDPDRGRLNTEAFF; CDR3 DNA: TGTGCCATCAGTGATCCCGACAGGGGGCGATTGAACACTGAAGCTTTCTTT
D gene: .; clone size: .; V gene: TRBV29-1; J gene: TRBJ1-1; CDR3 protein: CSVVPGTMNTEAFF; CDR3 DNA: TGCAGCGTGGTACCCGGGACGATGAACACTGAAGCTTTCTTT
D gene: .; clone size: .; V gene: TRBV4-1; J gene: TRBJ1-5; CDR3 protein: CASSQGWGSPNQPQHF; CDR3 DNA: TGCGCCAGCAGCCAAGGCTGGGGGAGCCCCAATCAGCCCCAGCATTTT
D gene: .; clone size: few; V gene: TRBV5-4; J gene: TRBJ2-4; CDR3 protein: CASSASGPGLGVKNIQYF; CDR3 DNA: TGTGCCAGCAGCGCCTCAGGGCCGGGTCTCGGGGTCAAAAACATTCAGTACTTC
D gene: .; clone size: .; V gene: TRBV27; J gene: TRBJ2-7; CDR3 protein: CASSLLARHGSYEQYF; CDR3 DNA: TGTGCCAGCAGTTTATTAGCACGACACGGCTCCTACGAGCAGTACTTC
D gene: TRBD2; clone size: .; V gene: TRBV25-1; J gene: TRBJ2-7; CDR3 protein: CASSPTSGRREQYF; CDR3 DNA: TGTGCCAGCAGTCCGACTAGCGGACGGCGCGAGCAGTACTTC
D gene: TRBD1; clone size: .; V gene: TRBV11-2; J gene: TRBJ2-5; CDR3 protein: CASSDRVVETQYF; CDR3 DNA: TGTGCCAGCAGCGACAGGGTAGTAGAGACCCAGTACTTC
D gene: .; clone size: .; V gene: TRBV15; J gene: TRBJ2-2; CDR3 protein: CATKSWGPTPGGELFF; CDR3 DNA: TGTGCCACCAAGTCTTGGGGGCCAACCCCAGGGGGGGAGCTGTTTTTT
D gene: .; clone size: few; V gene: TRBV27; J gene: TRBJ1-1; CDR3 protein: CASRYRVNTEAFF; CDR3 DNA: TGTGCCAGCAGGTACAGGGTGAACACTGAAGCTTTCTTT
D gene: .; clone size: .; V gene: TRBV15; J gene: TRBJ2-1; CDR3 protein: CATSRGAVQNEQFF; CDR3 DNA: TGTGCCACCAGCAGAGGAGCGGTACAGAATGAGCAGTTCTTC
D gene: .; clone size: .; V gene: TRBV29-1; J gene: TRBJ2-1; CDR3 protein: CSVSADAGNEQFF; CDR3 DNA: TGCAGCGTTTCAGCGGACGCCGGGAATGAGCAGTTCTTC
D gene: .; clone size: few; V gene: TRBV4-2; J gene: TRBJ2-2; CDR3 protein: CASSTTTRSGELFF; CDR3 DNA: TGTGCCAGCAGCACAACCACCAGGTCCGGGGAGCTGTTTTTT
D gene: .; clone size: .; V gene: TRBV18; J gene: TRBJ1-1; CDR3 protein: CASSPLELRGPNTEAFF; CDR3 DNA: TGTGCCAGCTCACCATTAGAACTTCGGGGGCCGAACACTGAAGCTTTCTTT
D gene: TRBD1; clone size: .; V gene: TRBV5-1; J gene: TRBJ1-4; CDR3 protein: CASSLRQGAVATNEKLFF; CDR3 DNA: TGCGCCAGCAGCCTAAGACAGGGGGCGGTTGCAACTAATGAAAAACTGTTTTTT
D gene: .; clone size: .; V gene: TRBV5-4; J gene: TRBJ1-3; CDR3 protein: CASRRGGGNTIYF; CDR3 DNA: TGTGCCAGCAGACGGGGGGGCGGAAACACCATATATTTT
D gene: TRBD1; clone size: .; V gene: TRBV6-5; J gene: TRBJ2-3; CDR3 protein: CASHRGAESTDTQYF; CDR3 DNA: TGTGCCAGCCACAGGGGAGCCGAAAGCACAGATACGCAGTATTTT
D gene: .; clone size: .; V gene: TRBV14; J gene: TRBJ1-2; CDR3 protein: CASSLMQGANYGYTF; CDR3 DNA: TGTGCCAGCAGCTTAATGCAGGGAGCTAACTATGGCTACACCTTC
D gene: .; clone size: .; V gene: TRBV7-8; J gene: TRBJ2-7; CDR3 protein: CASSPGQPSIYEQYF; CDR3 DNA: TGTGCCAGCAGCCCCGGGCAACCTTCTATCTACGAGCAGTACTTC
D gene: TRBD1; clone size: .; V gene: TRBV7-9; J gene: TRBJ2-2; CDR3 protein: CASSRPGQEDTGELFF; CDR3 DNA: TGTGCCAGCAGCAGACCGGGACAGGAAGACACCGGGGAGCTGTTTTTT
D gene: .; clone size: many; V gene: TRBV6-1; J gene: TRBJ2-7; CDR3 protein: CASSWTETGRQYF; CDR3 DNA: TGTGCCAGCAGTTGGACGGAGACCGGGAGGCAGTACTTC
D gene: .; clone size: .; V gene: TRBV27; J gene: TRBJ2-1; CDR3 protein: CASNKPGQYNEQFF; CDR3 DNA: TGTGCCAGCAACAAACCCGGACAGTACAATGAGCAGTTCTTC
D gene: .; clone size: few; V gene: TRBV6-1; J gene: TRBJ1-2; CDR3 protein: CASSLQTNYGYTF; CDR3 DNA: TGTGCCAGCAGTTTACAGACAAACTATGGCTACACCTTC
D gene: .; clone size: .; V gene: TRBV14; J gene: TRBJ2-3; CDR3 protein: CASSQVRGVGTQYF; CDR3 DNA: TGTGCCAGCAGCCAAGTAAGAGGAGTAGGTACGCAGTATTTT
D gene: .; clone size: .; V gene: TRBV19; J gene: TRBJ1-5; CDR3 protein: CASSNGDNQPQHF; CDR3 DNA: TGTGCCAGTAGCAACGGGGACAATCAGCCCCAGCATTTT
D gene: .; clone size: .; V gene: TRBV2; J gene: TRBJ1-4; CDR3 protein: CASSGHLNEKLFF; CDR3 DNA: TGTGCCAGCAGTGGACACCTAAATGAAAAACTGTTTTTT
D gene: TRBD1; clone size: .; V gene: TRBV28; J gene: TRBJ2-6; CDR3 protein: CASSFVTGRSGANVLTF; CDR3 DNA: TGTGCCAGCAGTTTCGTGACAGGGCGGTCTGGGGCCAACGTCCTGACTTTC
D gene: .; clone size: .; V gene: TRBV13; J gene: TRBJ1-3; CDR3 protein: CASSLAGPTSGNTIYF; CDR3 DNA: TGTGCCAGCAGCTTAGCGGGGCCGACCTCTGGAAACACCATATATTTT
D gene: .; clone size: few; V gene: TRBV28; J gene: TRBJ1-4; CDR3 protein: CASRAPGQGNEKLFF; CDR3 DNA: TGTGCCAGCAGGGCTCCGGGACAAGGGAATGAAAAACTGTTTTTT
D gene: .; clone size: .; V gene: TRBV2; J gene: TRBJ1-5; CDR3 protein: CASSENIGGNQPQHF; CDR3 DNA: TGTGCCAGCAGTGAGAACATAGGGGGCAATCAGCCCCAGCATTTT
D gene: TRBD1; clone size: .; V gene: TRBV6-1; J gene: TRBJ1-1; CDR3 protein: CASRIGTANTEAFF; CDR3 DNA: TGTGCCAGCCGTATCGGGACAGCGAACACTGAAGCTTTCTTT